This TCR beta chain comes out of a study of shared T cell receptors in the human thymus. V lost 2 bases and J lost 10; bases outside the gene matches: 6. CDR1 is SGHTA, CDR2 FQGNSA, per germline. This CDR3 has 13 amino acids. Repertoires were generated with immunoSEQ multiplex PCR, while TCRdb's copy carries only in-frame clones and drops some. The sample yields 640,000 or so clones, about 90% seen once. This sample also appeared in a second study, on human thymus T cells. From that report: Corrective heart surgery yielded the resections from which the thymus tissue came. Usage of V and J genes appeared biased in thymic and blood repertoires. Related work found strong thymic repertoire overlap between unrelated individuals.

Sequenced input: thymocytes. The chain uses TRBV7-2 and TRBJ1-2; 8 bases match TRBD1. The TCR sequence derives from a boy in the first two years of life with a congenital heart defect. CDR3 protein: CASSLTDRGFYTF. In DNA, the CDR3 is TGTGCCAGCAGCTTAACAGACAGGGGCTTCTACACCTTC.